Listed here are 17 T cell receptor beta chains from one sample, sequenced in a study of blood T cell repertoires in COVID-19. Measured with immunoSEQ multiplex PCR; TCRdb has only the in-frame clones, and not every one. This table holds about 190,000 clones, 75% to 90% found once. The sequencing sample was made of peripheral blood. Receptors originate from a man aged 25-45 years with acute or convalescent COVID-19.

The V call is TRBV27, the J call TRBJ2-3; D perhaps matches TRBD1 (6 bases). Deletions cut 8 bases from V and 0 bases from J, with 12 bases between. CDR1 and CDR2 from the germline V gene are MNHEY and SMNVEV (reference sequence). This CDR3 spans 14 amino acids. This CDR3 reads CASAWDTSTDTQYF. For the CDR3, the DNA is TGTGCCAGCGCCTGGGACACTAGCACAGATACGCAGTATTTT.

The chain joins TRBV20-1 to TRBJ1-1, with D unclear. With 5 bases removed from V and 5 bases from J, the gap between germline ends came to 9 bases. The CDR3 is made up of 11 amino acids. Per germline, CDR1 DFQATT and CDR2 SNEGSKA (reference sequence). Here the CDR3 DNA reads TGCAGTGCTGAGGGAACAACTGAAGCTTTCTTT. Its translation: CSAEGTTEAFF.

The chain uses TRBV30 and TRBJ1-2; 10 positions match TRBD1. The V gene's germline CDR1 is GTSNPN and CDR2 SVGIG (reference sequence). V shed 2 bases, J shed 4 bases, and the junction held 16 bases outside the gene matches. CDR3 size: 18 residues. CDR3 coding DNA: TGTGCCTGGAGTACCCCCCGGGACAGGGGATTGTTTGGCTATGGCTACACCTTC. Translation: CAWSTPRDRGLFGYGYTF.

The chain links TRBV11-3 to TRBJ1-1; a possible D gene is TRBD1 (5 bases). The germline V gene encodes CDR1 SGHNT and CDR2 YENEEA. The V end was cut by 1 base, the J end by 5 bases, with 17 bases between. There are 16 residues in the CDR3. In nucleotides, the CDR3 is TGTGCCAGCAGCTTAGGTTTGTCAGGGCTGGAAACTGAAGCTTTCTTT. The encoded protein is CASSLGLSGLETEAFF. Using reference TRBV11-3 and TRBJ1-1 for the parts outside the CDR3, the full variable domain is EAGVVQSPRYKIIEKKQPVAFWCNPISGHNTLYWYLQNLGQGPELLIRYENEEAVDDSQLPKDRFSAERLKGVDSTLKIQPAELGDSAVYLCASSLGLSGLETEAFFGQGTRLTVV.

The rearrangement links TRBV12-3 or TRBV12-4 to TRBJ1-1; D not certain. The CDR3 contains 13 residues. Trimming shortened V by 3 bases and J by 7 bases, and 12 bases separated the two germline ends. CDR3: CASSFGGALEAFF. The CDR3 DNA follows: TGTGCCAGCAGTTTCGGCGGAGCTCTTGAAGCTTTCTTT.

The V call is TRBV5-4, the J call TRBJ1-4; 11 nucleotides align to TRBD1. The CDR3 loop spans 15 amino acids. Germline CDR1 SGHNT, CDR2 YYREEE (reference sequence). With 4 bases clipped from V and 2 bases from J, the junction kept 1 base outside the gene matches. The CDR3 nucleotides read TGTGCCAGCAGCCGGGACAGGGGGACTAATGAAAAACTGTTTTTT. It is translated as CASSRDRGTNEKLFF.

This chain joins TRBV11-2 and TRBJ1-3; D unclear. The ends were cut back, 3 bases at V and 2 bases at J, with 14 bases in the middle. Germline values: CDR1 SGHAT, CDR2 FQNNGV. CDR3 size: 16 residues. In DNA form, the CDR3 reads TGTGCCAGCAGCTTCGAACAGATCCTTCCTGGAAACACCATATATTTT. Amino acids: CASSFEQILPGNTIYF.

This clone has a single count. The chain combines TRBV12-3 or TRBV12-4 with TRBJ1-2; D gene uncertain. The V end was cut by 9 bases, the J end by 8 bases, with 13 bases between. The CDR3 is made up of 11 amino acids. CDR3 nucleotide sequence: TGTGCCAGTTCTAATCCCGGGGGCTACACCTTC. As protein: CASSNPGGYTF.

This sequence joins TRBV28 and TRBJ1-5; D call uncertain. This CDR3 comprises 13 residues. Germline CDR1 reads MDHEN; CDR2 reads SYDVKM. Trimming took off 8 bases at V and 4 bases at J, with 12 bases between the two ends. In DNA, the CDR3 is TGTGCCAGCGATAGGCTGACTAATCAGCCCCAGCATTTT. Translating gives CASDRLTNQPQHF.

The genes are TRBV19 and TRBJ1-3; D gene uncertain. The CDR3 runs 14 residues. CDR1 LNHDA and CDR2 SQIVND come from the germline V gene (reference sequence). Trimming pared 10 bases from V and 4 bases from J, leaving 17 bases between. The CDR3 region is CATHAKREGNTIYF. The DNA of the CDR3 is TGTGCCACCCACGCGAAGAGGGAAGGAAACACCATATATTTT.

The chain employs TRBV3-1 (or the pseudogene TRBV3-2) and TRBJ2-2; 7 bases align to TRBD1. The CDR3 has 16 residues. The V gene end was trimmed by 0 bases and the J gene end by 3 bases; junction bases not matched to a gene: 4. Per the germline V gene, CDR1 is LGHDT and CDR2 is YNNKEL (reference sequence). Written as DNA, the CDR3 is TGTGCCAGCAGCCAAGAAAGGGGACAGTACACCGGGGAGCTGTTTTTT. It encodes CASSQERGQYTGELFF.

The chain uses TRBV28 and TRBJ2-7, with D possibly matching TRBD1 (6 bases). Trimming shortened V by 7 bases and J by 1 base, and 14 bases separated the two germline ends. Germline V gene sequence: CDR1 MDHEN, CDR2 SYDVKM. CDR3 size: 14 residues. The CDR3 DNA is TGTGCCAGCATACAGGGTTTGGGATCCTACGAGCAGTACTTC. As protein: CASIQGLGSYEQYF.

The chain has TRBV18 and TRBJ2-3, with TRBD2 matching 9 bases. Germline CDR1 is KGHSH and CDR2 is LQKENI. This CDR3 has 17 amino acids. V shed 1 base, J shed 2 bases, and the junction held 7 bases outside the gene matches. CDR3 loop: CASSPLAGERYTDTQYF. As DNA, the CDR3 is TGTGCCAGCTCACCACTAGCGGGAGAACGGTACACAGATACGCAGTATTTT.

This rearrangement joins TRBV24-1 to TRBJ1-1; D remains ambiguous. V was cut by 9 bases and J by 0 bases, with 13 bases left in between. This CDR3 is built from 14 residues. Germline CDR1 and CDR2: KGHDR and SFDVKD. DNA of the CDR3: TGTGCCACCCTGGGCAGAATGATGAACACTGAAGCTTTCTTT. This sequence encodes CATLGRMMNTEAFF.

The rearrangement uses TRBV18 and TRBJ2-3; D possibly corresponds to TRBD1 (6 bases). Per the germline V gene, CDR1 is KGHSH and CDR2 is LQKENI. This CDR3 has 18 residues. Between the trimmed V and J ends, which lost 3 bases and 0 bases, there was a span of 19 bases. The CDR3 here is CASSPLTRQVASTDTQYF. The CDR3 coding sequence is TGTGCCAGCTCACCCCTGACAAGACAGGTTGCTAGCACAGATACGCAGTATTTT. The variable domain in full, completed from reference TRBV18 and TRBJ2-3, reads NAGVMQNPRHLVRRRGQEARLRCSPMKGHSHVYWYRQLPEEGLKFMVYLQKENIIDESGMPKERFSAEFPKEGPSILRIQQVVRGDSAAYFCASSPLTRQVASTDTQYFGPGTRLTVL.

The CDR3 DNA is TGCGCCAGCAGCTTGGACTACAGGGGGACTAACTATGGCTACACCTTC. This sequence encodes CASSLDYRGTNYGYTF. V is TRBV5-1 and J is TRBJ1-2; 8 bases are a match to TRBD1. The CDR3 is made up of 16 amino acids. Trimming cost V 0 bases and J 0 bases; bases outside gene matches: 4. Germline loops: CDR1 SGHRS, CDR2 YFSETQ.

This clone occurred once. The V call is TRBV6-2 or TRBV6-3, the J call TRBJ2-1; 10 bases match TRBD2. In germline, CDR1 is MNHEY, CDR2 SVGEGT. The CDR3 totals 16 residues. The trim removed 0 bases at V and 7 bases at J, leaving 6 bases unmatched. The CDR3 sequence is CASSYSASGRTNEQFF. The DNA for the CDR3 is TGTGCCAGCAGTTACTCGGCTAGCGGGAGAACGAATGAGCAGTTCTTC.